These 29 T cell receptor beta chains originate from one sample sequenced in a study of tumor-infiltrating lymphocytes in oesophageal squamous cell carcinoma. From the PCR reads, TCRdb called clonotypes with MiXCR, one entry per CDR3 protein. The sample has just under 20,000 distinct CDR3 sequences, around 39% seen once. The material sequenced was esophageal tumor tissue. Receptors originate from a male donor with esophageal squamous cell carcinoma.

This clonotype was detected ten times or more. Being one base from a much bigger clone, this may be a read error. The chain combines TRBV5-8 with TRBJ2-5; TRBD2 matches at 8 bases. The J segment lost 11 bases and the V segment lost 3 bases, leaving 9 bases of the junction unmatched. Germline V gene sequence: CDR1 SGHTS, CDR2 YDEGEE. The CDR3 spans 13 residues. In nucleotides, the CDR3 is TGTGCCAGCAGCTCCCGGACTAGCAATGAGCAGTACTTC. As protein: CASSSRTSNEQYF.

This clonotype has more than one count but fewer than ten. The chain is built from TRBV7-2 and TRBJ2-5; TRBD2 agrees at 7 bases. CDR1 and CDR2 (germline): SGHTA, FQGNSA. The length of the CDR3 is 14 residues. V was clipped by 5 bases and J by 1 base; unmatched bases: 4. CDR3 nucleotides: TGTGCCAGCAGCCCGACTAGCACCCAAGAGACCCAGTACTTC. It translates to CASSPTSTQETQYF.

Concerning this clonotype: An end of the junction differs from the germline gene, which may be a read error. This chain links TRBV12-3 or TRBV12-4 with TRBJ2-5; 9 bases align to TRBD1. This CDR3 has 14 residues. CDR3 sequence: CASSRDRVNSPLHF. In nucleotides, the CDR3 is TGTGCCAGCAGTCGGGACAGGGTCAATTCACCCCTCCACTTC.

CDR3 residues: CASSLEGLNTEAFF. CDR3 nucleotide sequence: TGTGCCAGCAGTTTGGAGGGTTTGAACACTGAAGCTTTCTTT. The rearrangement links TRBV12-3 or TRBV12-4 to TRBJ1-1; D unresolved. The CDR3 runs to 14 residues. V was clipped by 3 bases and J by 0 bases, with 8 bases between them.

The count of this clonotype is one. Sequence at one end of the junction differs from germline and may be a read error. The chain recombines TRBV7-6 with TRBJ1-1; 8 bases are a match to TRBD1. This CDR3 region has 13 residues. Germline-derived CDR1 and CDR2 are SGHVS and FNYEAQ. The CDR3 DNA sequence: TGTGCCAGCAGCCGACAGGGGAACGCTGAAGCTTTCTTT. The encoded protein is CASSRQGNAEAFF.

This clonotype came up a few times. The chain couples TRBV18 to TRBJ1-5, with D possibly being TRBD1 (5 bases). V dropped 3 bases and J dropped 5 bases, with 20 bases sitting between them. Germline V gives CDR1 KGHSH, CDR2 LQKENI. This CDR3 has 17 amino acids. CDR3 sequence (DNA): TGTGCCAGCTCACCGCAGCACGGGGCGATGGGGTATCAGCCCCAGCATTTT. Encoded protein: CASSPQHGAMGYQPQHF.

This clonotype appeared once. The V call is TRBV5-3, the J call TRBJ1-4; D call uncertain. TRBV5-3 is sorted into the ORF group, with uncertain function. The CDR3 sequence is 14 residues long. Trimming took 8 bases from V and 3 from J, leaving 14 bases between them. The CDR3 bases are TGTGCCAGCAACCTAGGTTGGGCTAATGAAAAACTGTTTTTT. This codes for CASNLGWANEKLFF.

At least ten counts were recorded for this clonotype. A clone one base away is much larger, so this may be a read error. The CDR3 sequence: CASSLPGNEQYF. The CDR3 region has the DNA TGTGCCAGCAGCTTACCCGGGAATGAGCAGTACTTC. The rearrangement uses TRBV7-9 and TRBJ2-5; tentative D call: TRBD2 (5 bases). V dropped 2 bases and J dropped 11 bases, with 12 bases sitting between them. CDR1 and CDR2 from the germline V gene are SEHNR and FQNEAQ (reference sequence). The CDR3 has 12 residues.

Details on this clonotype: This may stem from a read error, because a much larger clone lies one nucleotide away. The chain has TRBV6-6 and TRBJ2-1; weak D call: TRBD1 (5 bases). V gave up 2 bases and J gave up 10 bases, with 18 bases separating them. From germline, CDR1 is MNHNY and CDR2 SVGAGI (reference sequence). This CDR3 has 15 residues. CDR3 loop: CASSYVQGWSYEQFF. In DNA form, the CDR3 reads TGTGCCAGCAGTTACGTCCAGGGATGGTCCTACGAGCAGTTCTTC.

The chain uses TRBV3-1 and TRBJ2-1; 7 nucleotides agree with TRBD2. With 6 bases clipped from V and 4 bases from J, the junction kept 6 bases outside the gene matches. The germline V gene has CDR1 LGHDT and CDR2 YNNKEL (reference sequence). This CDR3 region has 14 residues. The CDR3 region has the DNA TGTGCCAGCAGACTTAGCGGGTTTTACAATGAGCAGTTCTTC. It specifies CASRLSGFYNEQFF.

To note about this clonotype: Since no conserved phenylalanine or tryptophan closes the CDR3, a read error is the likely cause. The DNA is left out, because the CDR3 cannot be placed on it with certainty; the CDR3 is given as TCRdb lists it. CDR3: CASSETDGPNGYTFGS. The chain uses TRBV10-2 and TRBJ2-1. The CDR3 has 16 amino acids, counting both end residues. Looked up from germline, CDR1 is WSHSY and CDR2 is SAAADI.

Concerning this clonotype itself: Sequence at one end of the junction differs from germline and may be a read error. CDR3 in amino acids: CASSLAGQGLSPLHF. The CDR3 DNA reads as TGTGCCAGCAGCTTAGCGGGACAGGGGTTATCACCCCTCCACTTC. The chain uses TRBV7-2 and TRBJ2-5; 10 nucleotides line up with TRBD1. The germline CDR1 and CDR2 sequences are SGHTA and FQGNSA. This CDR3 contains 15 residues.

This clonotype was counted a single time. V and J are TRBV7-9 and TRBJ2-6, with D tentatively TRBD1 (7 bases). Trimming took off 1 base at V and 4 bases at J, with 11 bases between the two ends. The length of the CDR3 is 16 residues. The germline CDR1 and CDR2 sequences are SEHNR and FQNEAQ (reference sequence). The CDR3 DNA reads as TGTGCCAGCAGCTTAGAGGGGGCGGGAGGGGCCAACGTCCTGACTTTC. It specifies CASSLEGAGGANVLTF.

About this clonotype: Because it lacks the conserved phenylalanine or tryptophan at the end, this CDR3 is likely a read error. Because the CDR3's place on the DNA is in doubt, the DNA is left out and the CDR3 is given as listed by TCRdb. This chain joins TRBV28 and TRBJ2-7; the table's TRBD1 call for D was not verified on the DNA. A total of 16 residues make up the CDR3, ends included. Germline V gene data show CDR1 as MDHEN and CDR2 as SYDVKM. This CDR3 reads CASSFEGAQDGYTFGS.

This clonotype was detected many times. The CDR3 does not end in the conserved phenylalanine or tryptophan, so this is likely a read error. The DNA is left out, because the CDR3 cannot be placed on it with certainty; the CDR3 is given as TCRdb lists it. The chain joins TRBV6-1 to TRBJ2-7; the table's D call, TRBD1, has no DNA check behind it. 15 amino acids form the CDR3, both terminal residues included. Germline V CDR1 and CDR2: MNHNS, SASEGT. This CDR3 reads CASSLGGNYGYTFGS.

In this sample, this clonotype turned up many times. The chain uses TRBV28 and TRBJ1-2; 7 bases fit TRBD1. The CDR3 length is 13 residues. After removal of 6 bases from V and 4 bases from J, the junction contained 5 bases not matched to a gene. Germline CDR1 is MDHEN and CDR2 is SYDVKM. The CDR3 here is CASSLGQTYGYTF. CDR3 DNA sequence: TGTGCCAGCAGCCTGGGACAGACCTATGGCTACACCTTC.

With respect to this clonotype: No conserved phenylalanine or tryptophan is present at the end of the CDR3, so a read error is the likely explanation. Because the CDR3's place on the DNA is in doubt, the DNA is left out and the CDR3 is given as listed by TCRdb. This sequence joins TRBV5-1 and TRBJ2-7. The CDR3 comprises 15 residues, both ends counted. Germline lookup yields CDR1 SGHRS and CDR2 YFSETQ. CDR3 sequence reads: CASSLDLDREQFFGS.

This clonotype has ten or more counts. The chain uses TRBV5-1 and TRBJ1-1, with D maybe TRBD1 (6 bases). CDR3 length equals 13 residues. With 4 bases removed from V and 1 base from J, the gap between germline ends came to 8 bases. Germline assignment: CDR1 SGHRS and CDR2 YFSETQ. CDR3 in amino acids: CASSPQGNTEAFF. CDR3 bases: TGCGCCAGCAGCCCACAGGGGAACACTGAAGCTTTCTTT. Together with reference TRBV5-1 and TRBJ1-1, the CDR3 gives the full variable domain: KAGVTQTPRYLIKTRGQQVTLSCSPISGHRSVSWYQQTPGQGLQFLFEYFSETQRNKGNFPGRFSGRQFSNSRSEMNVSTLELGDSALYLCASSPQGNTEAFFGQGTRLTVV.

The CDR3 region is CATSGGRHYEQYF. CDR3 nucleotide sequence: TGTGCCACCAGTGGAGGACGGCACTACGAGCAGTACTTC. The chain has TRBV24-1 and TRBJ2-3; D is undetermined. The last part of the DNA fits TRBJ2-7 better; the J call may be wrong. CDR3 length: 13 amino acids. Germline assignment: CDR1 KGHDR and CDR2 SFDVKD.

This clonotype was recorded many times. The CDR3 DNA reads TGTGCCATCAGGGAATTTTCTGGCGGGACCCAGTTCTTC. It encodes CAIREFSGGTQFF. The chain carries TRBV6-1 and TRBJ2-7; D might be TRBD2 (6 bases). The end of the DNA is better explained by TRBJ2-1, so the J call may be wrong. Germline-derived CDR1 and CDR2 are MNHNS and SASEGT. The CDR3 spans 13 residues.

The CDR3 here is CATHPPVWNTEAFF. CDR3 in DNA: TGTGCCACACATCCCCCGGTTTGGAACACTGAAGCTTTCTTT. V gene TRBV6-1 combines with J gene TRBJ1-1; D uncertain. The V end lost 10 bases, the J end lost 1 base, and 16 bases lay between the germline ends. This CDR3 region has 14 residues. Germline V gene lookup returns CDR1 MNHNS and CDR2 SASEGT.

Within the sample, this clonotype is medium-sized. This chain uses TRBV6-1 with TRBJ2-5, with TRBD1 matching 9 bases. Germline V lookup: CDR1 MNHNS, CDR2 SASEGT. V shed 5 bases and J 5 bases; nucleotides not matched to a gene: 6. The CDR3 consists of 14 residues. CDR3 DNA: TGTGCCAGCAGTAGGGGGGACAGGGCGGAGACCCAGTACTTC. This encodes CASSRGDRAETQYF.

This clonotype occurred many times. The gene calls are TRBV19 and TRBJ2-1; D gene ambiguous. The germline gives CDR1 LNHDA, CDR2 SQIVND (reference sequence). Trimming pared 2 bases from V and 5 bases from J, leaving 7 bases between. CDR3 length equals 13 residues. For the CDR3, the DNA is TGTGCCAGTAGTATAATGGGAAACAATGAGCAGTTCTTC. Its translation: CASSIMGNNEQFF.

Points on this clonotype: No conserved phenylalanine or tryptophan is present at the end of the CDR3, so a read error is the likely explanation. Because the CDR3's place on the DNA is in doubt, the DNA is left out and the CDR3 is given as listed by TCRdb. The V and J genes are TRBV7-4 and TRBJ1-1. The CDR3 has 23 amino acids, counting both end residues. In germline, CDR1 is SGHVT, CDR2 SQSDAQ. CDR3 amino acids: CASSLPPKKAGLAGGQIRSILAQ.

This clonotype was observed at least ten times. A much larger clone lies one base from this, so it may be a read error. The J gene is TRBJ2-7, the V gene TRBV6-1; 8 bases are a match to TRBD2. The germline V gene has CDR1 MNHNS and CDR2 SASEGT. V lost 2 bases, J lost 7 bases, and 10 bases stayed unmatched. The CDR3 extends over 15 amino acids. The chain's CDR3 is CASSERGSGSGEQYF. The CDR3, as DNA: TGTGCCAGCAGTGAAAGGGGCAGCGGGAGTGGAGAGCAGTACTTC.

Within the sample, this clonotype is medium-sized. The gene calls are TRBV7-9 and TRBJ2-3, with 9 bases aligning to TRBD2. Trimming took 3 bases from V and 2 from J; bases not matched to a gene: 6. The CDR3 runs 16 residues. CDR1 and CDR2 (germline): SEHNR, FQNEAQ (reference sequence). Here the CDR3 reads CASSLGSGRVTDTQYF. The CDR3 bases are TGTGCCAGCAGCTTGGGTAGCGGGAGAGTCACAGATACGCAGTATTTT. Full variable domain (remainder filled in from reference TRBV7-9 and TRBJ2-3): DTGVSQNPRHKITKRGQNVTFRCDPISEHNRLYWYRQTLGQGPEFLTYFQNEAQLEKSRLLSDRFSAERPKGSFSTLEIQRTEQGDSAMYLCASSLGSGRVTDTQYFGPGTRLTVL.

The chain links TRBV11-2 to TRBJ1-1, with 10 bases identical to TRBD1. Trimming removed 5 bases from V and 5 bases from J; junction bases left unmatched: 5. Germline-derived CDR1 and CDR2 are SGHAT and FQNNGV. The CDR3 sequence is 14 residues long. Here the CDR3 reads CASSEDRGYTEAFF. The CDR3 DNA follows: TGTGCCAGCAGCGAGGACAGGGGGTATACTGAAGCTTTCTTT.

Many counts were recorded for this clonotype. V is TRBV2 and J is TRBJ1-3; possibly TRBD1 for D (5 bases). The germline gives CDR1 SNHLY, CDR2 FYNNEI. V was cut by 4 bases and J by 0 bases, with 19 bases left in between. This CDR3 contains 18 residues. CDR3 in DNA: TGTGCCAGCAGTGCATATGACAGCTCTATGACCTCTGGAAACACCATATATTTT. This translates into CASSAYDSSMTSGNTIYF.

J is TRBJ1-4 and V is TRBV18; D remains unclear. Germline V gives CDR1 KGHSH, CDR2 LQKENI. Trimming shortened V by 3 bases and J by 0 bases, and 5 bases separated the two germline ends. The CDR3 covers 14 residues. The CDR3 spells CASSPETTNEKLFF. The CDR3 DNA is TGTGCCAGCTCACCCGAAACAACTAATGAAAAACTGTTTTTT.